Below, 15 T cell receptor beta chains from the same sample are listed, as sequenced in a study of T cell repertoires in cytomegalovirus infection. In TCRdb, the reads were re-called with MiXCR into one record per CDR3 protein. In the table there are 50,000 to 55,000 distinct CDR3 sequences, roughly 20% of which are singletons. For these TCRs, the target antigens are not known. Material: CD8+ T cells from cultured PBMCs, obtained from culture after CMV antigen stimulation. These receptor sequences come from a human donor in good health (CMV status not recorded). Some clones in this sample may be carry-over from other donors' samples.

This clonotype has more than one count but fewer than ten. The rearrangement joins TRBV7-9 to TRBJ1-1; D is ambiguous. The CDR3 is 13 amino acids. Germline loops: CDR1 SEHNR, CDR2 FQNEAQ (reference sequence). V lost 10 bases to trimming and J lost 1 base, with 13 bases between them. In DNA form, the CDR3 reads TGTGCCACCAGAATGGGCCCGAACACTGAAGCTTTCTTT. This codes for CATRMGPNTEAFF.

This clonotype was counted only a few times. The chain is built from TRBV12-3 or TRBV12-4 and TRBJ2-1; D is unclear. CDR3 length: 13 residues. The germline V and J ends were trimmed by 2 bases and 9 bases, with 11 bases remaining between them. In DNA form, the CDR3 reads TGTGCCAGCAGTTTAAGGTCGGTCTCTGAGCAGTTCTTC. This translates into CASSLRSVSEQFF.

This chain uses TRBV15 with TRBJ2-1; no reliable D call. Trimming pared 0 bases from V and 5 bases from J, leaving 2 bases between. The CDR3 runs to 12 residues. Per germline, CDR1 LNHNV and CDR2 YYDKDF (reference sequence). DNA for the CDR3: TGTGCCACCAGCAGAGATAACAATGAGCAGTTCTTC. Translated: CATSRDNNEQFF.

The table lists this clonotype with a few counts. The V and J genes are TRBV12-5 and TRBJ2-1; 8 bases are a match to TRBD1. Germline V lookup: CDR1 LGHNT, CDR2 FRNRAP. This CDR3 has 18 residues. The V segment lost 2 bases and the J segment 5 bases; nucleotides outside the gene matches: 14. The CDR3 DNA reads TGTGCTAGTGGTTTGTGGACAGGGCCAAACTTTGGGCACAATGAGCAGTTCTTC. This gives the protein CASGLWTGPNFGHNEQFF. Variable domain in full (rest from reference TRBV12-5 and TRBJ2-1): DARVTQTPRHKVTEMGQEVTMRCQPILGHNTVFWYRQTMMQGLELLAYFRNRAPLDDSGMPKDRFSAEMPDATLATLKIQPSEPRDSAVYFCASGLWTGPNFGHNEQFFGPGTRLTVL.

This chain uses TRBV12-5 with TRBJ1-1; D gene ambiguous. Germline V gene sequence: CDR1 LGHNT, CDR2 FRNRAP. The CDR3 length is 13 residues. V gave up 5 bases and J gave up 0 bases, with 7 bases separating them. CDR3 sequence (DNA): TGTGCTAGTGGTCTCCAGTTGAACACTGAAGCTTTCTTT. Translating gives CASGLQLNTEAFF.

V is TRBV7-6 and J is TRBJ1-1; TRBD1 agrees at 10 bases. V shed 5 bases, J shed 3 bases, and the junction held 3 bases outside the gene matches. Germline V CDR1 and CDR2: SGHVS, FNYEAQ. The CDR3 has 14 amino acids. For the CDR3, the DNA is TGTGCCAGCAGCCACGGACAGGGGGACACTGAAGCTTTCTTT. Encoded protein: CASSHGQGDTEAFF.

This clonotype was counted between two and nine times. This chain uses TRBV7-2 with TRBJ2-7; 10 positions agree with TRBD2. The V gene end was trimmed by 2 bases and the J gene end by 5 bases; junction bases not matched to a gene: 6. CDR1 and CDR2 (germline): SGHTA, FQGNSA. CDR3 length: 15 residues. The CDR3 loop is CASSLNSGRWDEQYF. The CDR3 nucleotides read TGTGCCAGCAGCTTAAATAGCGGGAGGTGGGACGAGCAGTACTTC.

This clonotype was counted only a few times. The chain combines TRBV19 with TRBJ1-2; D not certain. The length of the CDR3 is 12 residues. Germline V gene data show CDR1 as LNHDA and CDR2 as SQIVND (reference sequence). Trimming took 0 bases from V and 7 from J, leaving 6 bases between them. The CDR3 DNA is TGTGCCAGTAGTATAGATCGCGGTGGCTACACCTTC. Translation: CASSIDRGGYTF.

A few counts support this clonotype. V usage is TRBV7-2 and J usage is TRBJ2-2; the D is unclear. Germline V gene sequence: CDR1 SGHTA, CDR2 FQGNSA. With 2 bases removed from V and 1 base from J, the gap between germline ends came to 8 bases. CDR3 length: 15 residues. The CDR3 DNA follows: TGTGCCAGCAGCTTAAGGCGAGGGAACACCGGGGAGCTGTTTTTT. Translation: CASSLRRGNTGELFF.

The chain joins TRBV11-2 to TRBJ2-1, with 9 bases lining up with TRBD1. The CDR3 runs 15 residues. Germline-derived CDR1 and CDR2 are SGHAT and FQNNGV. V lost 0 bases to trimming and J lost 8 bases; unmatched junction nucleotides: 5. CDR3 sequence (DNA): TGTGCCAGCAGCTTAGATGGGACAGGGTGGGATGAGCAGTTCTTC. This gives the protein CASSLDGTGWDEQFF.

The V call is TRBV5-5, the J call TRBJ1-4; D is ambiguous. The CDR3 spans 16 residues. Deletions cut 0 bases from V and 4 bases from J, with 13 bases between. Germline lookup yields CDR1 SGHKS and CDR2 YYEKEE (reference sequence). The CDR3 is CASSLVGGGINEKLFF. The CDR3, as DNA: TGTGCCAGCAGCTTGGTAGGAGGTGGTATTAATGAAAAACTGTTTTTT.

This chain joins TRBV7-9 and TRBJ1-2; D not certain. Germline V CDR1 and CDR2: SEHNR, FQNEAQ (reference sequence). The length of the CDR3 is 13 residues. Trimming shortened V by 8 bases and J by 4 bases, and 14 bases separated the two germline ends. The CDR3 DNA follows: TGTGCCAGCTTTGGGAACACGGGCTATGGCTACACCTTC. Translating it yields CASFGNTGYGYTF.

Only a few counts were recorded for this clonotype. At one end, the junction sequence differs from germline, possibly due to a read error. The J gene is TRBJ1-2, the V gene TRBV12-3 or TRBV12-4; D may be TRBD1 (5 bases). The CDR3 runs to 11 residues. The CDR3 DNA reads TGTGCCAGCAGCCCCGGGGGTGGCCACACCTTC. This codes for CASSPGGGHTF.

A remark on this clonotype: As the CDR3 is not closed by the conserved phenylalanine or tryptophan, this likely results from a read error. This chain links TRBV7-8 with TRBJ2-7; D is possibly TRBD1 (5 bases). The CDR3 has 15 amino acids. The germline CDR1 and CDR2 sequences are SGHVS and FQNEAQ. Trimming removed 5 bases from V and 0 bases from J, with 14 bases in between. The CDR3 DNA reads TGTGCCAGCAGCCATCCAGGGTCCCTCTCCTACGAGCAGTACTGC. Translated: CASSHPGSLSYEQYC.

The chain joins TRBV6-2 or TRBV6-3 to TRBJ2-1; D is ambiguous. CDR3 length: 16 amino acids. V gave up 1 base and J gave up 8 bases, with 18 bases separating them. Germline assignment: CDR1 MNHEY and CDR2 SVGEGT. As DNA, the CDR3 is TGTGCCAGCAGTTACTTGCGCGCTTCGAGTTTATATGAGCAGTTCTTC. This translates into CASSYLRASSLYEQFF.